This TCR beta chain was recorded in a study of CD8+ T cells in alopecia areata. Study as a whole: A regimen of oral tofacitinib, 5 to 10 mg twice daily, was given to treated patients.

RNA was isolated and reverse transcribed to cDNA, the sequencing template. This table comes from immunoSEQ multiplex PCR, and its TCRdb copy is limited to in-frame clones, with some not included. The repertoire includes approximately 180,000 clones, 60% of them detected once, and over 1% sits in the top ten. Comment on this clone: As yet, its antigen is unknown.

The treatment: oral pan-JAK inhibitor, 5-10 mg twice daily. Whole-study results and caveats: In scalp and blood, many expanded lesional clones persisted during tofacitinib. Lesional scalp exceeded normal scalp in clonality, especially in alopecia totalis/universalis.

This TCR was recovered from a human donor with alopecia areata. Here the sequenced sample was CD4+ T cells sorted from blood, taken at week 24, from a patient treated with tofacitinib.

The CDR3 DNA is TGTGCCAGCAGCCAAGATACGGAAGGAGCGGGGCGGGGATACGAGCAGTACTTC. It is translated as CASSQDTEGAGRGYEQYF. The chain combines TRBV4-2 with TRBJ2-7, with 7 positions matching TRBD2. The CDR3 is 18 amino acids. Germline V CDR1 and CDR2: LGHNA, YNFKEQ. V trimming: 0 bases; J trimming: 4 bases; junction bases outside the gene matches: 15.